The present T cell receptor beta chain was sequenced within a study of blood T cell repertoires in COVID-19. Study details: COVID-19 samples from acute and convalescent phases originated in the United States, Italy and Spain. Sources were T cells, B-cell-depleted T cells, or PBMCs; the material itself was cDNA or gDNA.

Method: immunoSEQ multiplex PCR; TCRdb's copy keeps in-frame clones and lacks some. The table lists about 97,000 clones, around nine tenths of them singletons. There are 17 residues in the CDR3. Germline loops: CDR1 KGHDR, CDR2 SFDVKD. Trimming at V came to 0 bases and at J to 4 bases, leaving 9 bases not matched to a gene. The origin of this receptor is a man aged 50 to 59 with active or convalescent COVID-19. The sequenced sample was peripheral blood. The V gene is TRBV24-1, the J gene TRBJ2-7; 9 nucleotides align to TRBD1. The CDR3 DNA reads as TGTGCCACCAGTGATTTGCAACCAGGACAGGGGTGGTACGAGCAGTACGTC. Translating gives CATSDLQPGQGWYEQYV.